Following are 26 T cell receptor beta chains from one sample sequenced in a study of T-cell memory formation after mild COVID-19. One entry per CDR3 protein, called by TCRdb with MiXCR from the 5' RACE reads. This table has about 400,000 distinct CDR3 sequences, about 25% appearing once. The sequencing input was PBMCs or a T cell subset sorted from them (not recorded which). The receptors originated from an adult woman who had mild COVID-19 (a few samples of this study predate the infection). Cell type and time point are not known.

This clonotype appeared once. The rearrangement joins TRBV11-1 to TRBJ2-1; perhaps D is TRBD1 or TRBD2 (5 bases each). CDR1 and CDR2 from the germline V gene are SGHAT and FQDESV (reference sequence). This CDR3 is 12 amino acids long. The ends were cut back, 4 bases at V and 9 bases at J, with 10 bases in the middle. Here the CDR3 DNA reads TGTGCCAGCAGCTCTAAGGGGAGTGAGCAGTTCTTC. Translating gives CASSSKGSEQFF.

The CDR3 loop is CASSAYGGSYEQYF. CDR3 DNA: TGTGCCAGCAGCGCCTACGGGGGGAGTTACGAGCAGTACTTC. The V call is TRBV7-2, the J call TRBJ2-7; TRBD2 aligns across 7 bases. The V gene's germline CDR1 is SGHTA and CDR2 FQGNSA. Germline trimming cut 5 bases from V and 4 bases from J; bases unmatched to any gene: 8. This CDR3 spans 14 amino acids.

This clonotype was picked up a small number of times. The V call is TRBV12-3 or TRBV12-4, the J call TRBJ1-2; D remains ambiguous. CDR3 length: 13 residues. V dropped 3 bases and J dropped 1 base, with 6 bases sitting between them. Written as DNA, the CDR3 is TGTGCCAGCAGTTTGTCGAATAACTATGGCTACACCTTC. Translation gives CASSLSNNYGYTF.

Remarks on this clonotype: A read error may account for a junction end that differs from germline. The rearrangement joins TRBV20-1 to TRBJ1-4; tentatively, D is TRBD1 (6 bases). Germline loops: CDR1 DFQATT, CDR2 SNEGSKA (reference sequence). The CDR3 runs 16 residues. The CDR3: CSASGQSRGKADQLLF. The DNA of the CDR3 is TGCAGTGCTAGTGGGCAAAGCAGGGGAAAAGCCGACCAGCTCCTTTTT.

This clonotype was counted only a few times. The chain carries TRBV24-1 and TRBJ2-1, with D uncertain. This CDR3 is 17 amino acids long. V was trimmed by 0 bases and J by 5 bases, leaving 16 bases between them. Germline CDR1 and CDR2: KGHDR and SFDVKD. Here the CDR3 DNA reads TGTGCCACCAGTGATTTGGGTCAACGGTGGCCTCACAATGAGCAGTTCTTC. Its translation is CATSDLGQRWPHNEQFF.

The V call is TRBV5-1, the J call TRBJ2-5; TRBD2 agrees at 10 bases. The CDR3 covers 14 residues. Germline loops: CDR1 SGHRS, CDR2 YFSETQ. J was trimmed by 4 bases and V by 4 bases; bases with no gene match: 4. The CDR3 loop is CASSVSGGGETQYF. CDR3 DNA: TGCGCCAGCAGCGTCAGCGGGGGGGGAGAGACCCAGTACTTC.

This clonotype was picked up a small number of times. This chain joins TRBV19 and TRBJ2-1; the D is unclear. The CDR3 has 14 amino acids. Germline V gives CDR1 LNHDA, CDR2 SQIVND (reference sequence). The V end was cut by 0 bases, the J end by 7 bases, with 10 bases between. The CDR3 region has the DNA TGTGCCAGTAGTATAGAGGCGCAGCGTAATGAGCAGTTCTTC. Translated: CASSIEAQRNEQFF.

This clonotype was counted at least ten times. The CDR3, as DNA: TGCGCCAGCGCCAAAGGGGGGCCGTCGAACACCGGGGAGCTGTTTTTT. The encoded protein is CASAKGGPSNTGELFF. The rearrangement links TRBV5-1 to TRBJ2-2; D might be TRBD1 or TRBD2, each matching 6 bases. Germline CDR1 SGHRS, CDR2 YFSETQ. CDR3 size: 16 residues. V dropped 7 bases and J dropped 0 bases, with 16 bases sitting between them.

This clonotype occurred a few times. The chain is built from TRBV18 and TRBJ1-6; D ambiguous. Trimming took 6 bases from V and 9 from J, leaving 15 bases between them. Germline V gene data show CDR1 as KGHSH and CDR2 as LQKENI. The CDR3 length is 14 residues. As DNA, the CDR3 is TGTGCCAGCTCGGCGGGGTCGGACGGTTCACCCCTCCACTTT. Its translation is CASSAGSDGSPLHF.

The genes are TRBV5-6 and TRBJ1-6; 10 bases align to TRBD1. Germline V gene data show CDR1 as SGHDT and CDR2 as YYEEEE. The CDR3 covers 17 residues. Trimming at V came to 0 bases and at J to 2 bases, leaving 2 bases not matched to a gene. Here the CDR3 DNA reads TGTGCCAGCAGCTTGGGACAGGGGGCGGCCTATAATTCACCCCTCCACTTT. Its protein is CASSLGQGAAYNSPLHF.

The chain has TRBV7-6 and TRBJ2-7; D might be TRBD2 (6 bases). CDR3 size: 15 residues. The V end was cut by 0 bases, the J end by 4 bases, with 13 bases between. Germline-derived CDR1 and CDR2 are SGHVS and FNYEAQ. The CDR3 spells CASSLARQGRYEQYF. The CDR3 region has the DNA TGTGCCAGCAGCTTAGCGAGGCAAGGGAGGTACGAGCAGTACTTC.

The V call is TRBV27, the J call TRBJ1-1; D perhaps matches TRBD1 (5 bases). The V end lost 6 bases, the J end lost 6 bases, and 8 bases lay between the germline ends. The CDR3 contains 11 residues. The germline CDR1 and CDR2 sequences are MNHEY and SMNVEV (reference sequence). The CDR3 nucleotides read TGTGCCAGCAGAAAGGGACCTGAAGCTTTCTTT. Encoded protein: CASRKGPEAFF.

CDR3 amino acids: CASSYMGGSLNEQFF. The CDR3 DNA is TGTGCCAGCAGTTACATGGGCGGGAGCTTGAATGAGCAGTTCTTC. V gene TRBV6-5 combines with J gene TRBJ2-1; 7 positions agree with TRBD2. V trimming: 2 bases; J trimming: 7 bases; junction bases outside the gene matches: 8. CDR3 length equals 15 residues. Germline CDR1 and CDR2: MNHEY and SVGAGI.

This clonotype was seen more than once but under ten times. The CDR3 coding sequence is TGCAGTGCTAGGGAAGAAACTAACTATGGCTACACCTTC. It yields the protein CSAREETNYGYTF. The gene calls are TRBV20-1 and TRBJ1-2; no reliable D call. Germline-derived CDR1 and CDR2 are DFQATT and SNEGSKA (reference sequence). V lost 3 bases, J lost 0 bases, and 8 bases lay in between. The CDR3 loop spans 13 amino acids.

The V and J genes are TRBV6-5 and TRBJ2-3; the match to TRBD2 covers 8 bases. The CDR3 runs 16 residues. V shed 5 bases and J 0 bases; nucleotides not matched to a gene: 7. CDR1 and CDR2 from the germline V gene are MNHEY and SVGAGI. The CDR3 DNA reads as TGTGCCAGCAGTCCTTTAGCGGGAATAAGCACAGATACGCAGTATTTT. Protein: CASSPLAGISTDTQYF.

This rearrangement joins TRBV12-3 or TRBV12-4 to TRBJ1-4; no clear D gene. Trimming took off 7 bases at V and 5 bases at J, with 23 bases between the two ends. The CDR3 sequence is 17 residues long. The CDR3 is CASTGPPYLFGNEKLFF. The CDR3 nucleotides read TGTGCCAGCACTGGACCGCCGTATCTGTTCGGAAATGAAAAACTGTTTTTT.

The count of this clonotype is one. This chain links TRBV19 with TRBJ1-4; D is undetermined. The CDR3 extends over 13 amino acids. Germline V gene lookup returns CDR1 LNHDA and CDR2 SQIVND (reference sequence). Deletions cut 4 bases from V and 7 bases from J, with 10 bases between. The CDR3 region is CASSNDRSEKLFF. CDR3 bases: TGTGCCAGTAGTAACGATAGGAGTGAAAAACTGTTTTTT.

CDR3: CSAWTIRATNYGYTF. The CDR3 DNA follows: TGCAGTGCTTGGACCATTAGGGCTACTAACTATGGCTACACCTTC. J is TRBJ1-2 and V is TRBV20-1; D ambiguous. Germline CDR1 DFQATT, CDR2 SNEGSKA (reference sequence). V lost 5 bases and J lost 0, with 16 bases in between. This CDR3 contains 15 residues.

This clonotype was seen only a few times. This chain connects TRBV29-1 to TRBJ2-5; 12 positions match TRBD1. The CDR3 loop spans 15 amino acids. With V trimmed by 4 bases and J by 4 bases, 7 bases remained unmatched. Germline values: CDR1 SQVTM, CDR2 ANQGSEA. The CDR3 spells CSVGLGTGGLETQYF. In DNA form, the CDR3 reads TGCAGCGTTGGCTTGGGGACAGGGGGCTTAGAGACCCAGTACTTC.

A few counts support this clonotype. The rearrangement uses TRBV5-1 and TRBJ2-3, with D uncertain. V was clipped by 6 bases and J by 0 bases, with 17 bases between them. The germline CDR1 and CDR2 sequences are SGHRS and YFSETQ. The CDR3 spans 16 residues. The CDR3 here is CASMLQGDSSTDTQYF. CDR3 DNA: TGCGCCAGCATGTTACAAGGAGATTCTAGCACAGATACGCAGTATTTT.

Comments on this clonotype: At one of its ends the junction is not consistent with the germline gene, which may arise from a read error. The CDR3 loop is CASSFETGRDF. As DNA, the CDR3 is TGTGCCAGCAGCTTCGAGACAGGGCGGGACTTC. The J gene is TRBJ2-5, the V gene TRBV5-6, with 7 bases lining up with TRBD1. CDR1 is SGHDT, CDR2 YYEEEE, per germline. This CDR3 has 11 amino acids.

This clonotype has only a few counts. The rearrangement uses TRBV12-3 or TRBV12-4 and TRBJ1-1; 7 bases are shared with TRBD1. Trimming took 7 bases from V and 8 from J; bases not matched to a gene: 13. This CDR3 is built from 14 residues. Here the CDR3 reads CASTPKRQGVEAFF. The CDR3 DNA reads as TGTGCCAGCACCCCTAAGAGGCAGGGGGTAGAAGCTTTCTTT.

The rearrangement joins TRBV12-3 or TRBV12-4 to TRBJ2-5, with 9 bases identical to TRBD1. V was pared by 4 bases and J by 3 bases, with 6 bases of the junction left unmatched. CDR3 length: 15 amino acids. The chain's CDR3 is CASSSKGTGKETQYF. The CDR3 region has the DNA TGTGCCAGCAGTTCCAAAGGGACAGGGAAAGAGACCCAGTACTTC.

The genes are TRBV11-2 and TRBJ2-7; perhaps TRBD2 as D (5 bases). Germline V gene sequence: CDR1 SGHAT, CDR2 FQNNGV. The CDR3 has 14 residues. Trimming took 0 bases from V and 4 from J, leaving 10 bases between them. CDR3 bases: TGTGCCAGCAGCTTAGAGAGCGGTGTTTACGAGCAGTACTTC. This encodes CASSLESGVYEQYF.

The CDR3 reads CASSFFKRSSYEQYF. Here the CDR3 DNA reads TGTGCCAGCAGCTTTTTCAAGCGCAGCTCCTACGAGCAGTACTTC. The chain carries TRBV7-2 and TRBJ2-7; no clear D gene. With 3 bases removed from V and 0 bases from J, the gap between germline ends came to 12 bases. The germline V gene has CDR1 SGHTA and CDR2 FQGNSA. The CDR3 runs to 15 residues.

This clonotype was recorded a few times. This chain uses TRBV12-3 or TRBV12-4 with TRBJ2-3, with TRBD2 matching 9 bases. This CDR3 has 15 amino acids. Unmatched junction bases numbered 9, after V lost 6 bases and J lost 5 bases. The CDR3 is CASSTNSGGGDTQYF. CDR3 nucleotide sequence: TGTGCCAGCAGCACAAATAGCGGGGGAGGAGATACGCAGTATTTT.